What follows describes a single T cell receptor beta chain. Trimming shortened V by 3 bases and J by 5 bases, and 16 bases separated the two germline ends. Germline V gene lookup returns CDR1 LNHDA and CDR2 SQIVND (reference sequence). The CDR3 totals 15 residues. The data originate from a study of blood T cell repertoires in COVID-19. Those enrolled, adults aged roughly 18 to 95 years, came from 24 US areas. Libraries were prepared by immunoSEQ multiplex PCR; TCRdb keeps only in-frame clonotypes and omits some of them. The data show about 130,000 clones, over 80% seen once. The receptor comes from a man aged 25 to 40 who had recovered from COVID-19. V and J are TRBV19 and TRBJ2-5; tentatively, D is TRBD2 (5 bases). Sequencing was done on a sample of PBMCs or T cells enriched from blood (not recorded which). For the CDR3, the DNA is TGTGCCAGTAGTATTTACGGTATCCGCGGGGAGACCCAGTACTTC. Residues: CASSIYGIRGETQYF.